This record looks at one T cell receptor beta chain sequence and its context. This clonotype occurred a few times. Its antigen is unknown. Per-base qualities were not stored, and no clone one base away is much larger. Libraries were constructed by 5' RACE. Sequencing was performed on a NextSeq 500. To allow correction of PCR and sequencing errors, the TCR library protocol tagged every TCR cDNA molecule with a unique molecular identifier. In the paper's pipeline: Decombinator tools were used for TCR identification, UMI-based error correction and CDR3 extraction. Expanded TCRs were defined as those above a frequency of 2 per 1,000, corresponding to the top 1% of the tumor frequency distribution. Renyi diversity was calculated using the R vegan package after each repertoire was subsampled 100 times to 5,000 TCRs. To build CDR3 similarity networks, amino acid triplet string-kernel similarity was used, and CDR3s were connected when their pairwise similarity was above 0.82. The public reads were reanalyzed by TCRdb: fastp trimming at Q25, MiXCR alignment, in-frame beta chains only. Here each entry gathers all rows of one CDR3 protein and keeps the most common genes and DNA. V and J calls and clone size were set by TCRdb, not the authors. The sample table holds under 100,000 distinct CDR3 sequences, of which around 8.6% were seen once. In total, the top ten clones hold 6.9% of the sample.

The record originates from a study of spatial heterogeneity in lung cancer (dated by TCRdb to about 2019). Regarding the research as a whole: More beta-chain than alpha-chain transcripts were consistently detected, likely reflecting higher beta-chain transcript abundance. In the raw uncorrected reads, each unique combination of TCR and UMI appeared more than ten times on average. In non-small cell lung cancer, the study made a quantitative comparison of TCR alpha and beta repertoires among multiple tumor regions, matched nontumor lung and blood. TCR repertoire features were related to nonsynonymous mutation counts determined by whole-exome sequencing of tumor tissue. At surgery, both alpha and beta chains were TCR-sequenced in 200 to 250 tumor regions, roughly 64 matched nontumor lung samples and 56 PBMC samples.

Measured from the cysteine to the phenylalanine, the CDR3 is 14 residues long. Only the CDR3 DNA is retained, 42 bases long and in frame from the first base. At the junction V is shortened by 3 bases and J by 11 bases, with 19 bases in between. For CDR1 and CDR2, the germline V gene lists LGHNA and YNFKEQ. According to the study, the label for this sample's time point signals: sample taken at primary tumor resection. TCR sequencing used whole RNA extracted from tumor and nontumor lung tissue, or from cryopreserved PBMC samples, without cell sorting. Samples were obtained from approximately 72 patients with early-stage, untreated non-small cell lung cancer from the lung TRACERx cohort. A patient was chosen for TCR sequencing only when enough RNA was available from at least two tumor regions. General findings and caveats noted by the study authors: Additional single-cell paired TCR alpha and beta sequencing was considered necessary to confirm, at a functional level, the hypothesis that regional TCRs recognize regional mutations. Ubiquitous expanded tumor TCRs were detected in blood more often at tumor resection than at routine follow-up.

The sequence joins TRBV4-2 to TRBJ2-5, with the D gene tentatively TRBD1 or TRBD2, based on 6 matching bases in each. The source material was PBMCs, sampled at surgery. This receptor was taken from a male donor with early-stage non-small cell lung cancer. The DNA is TGTGCCAGCAGCCAGGAGGGGGGTCTAGCGACACAGTACTTC. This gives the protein CASSQEGGLATQYF.